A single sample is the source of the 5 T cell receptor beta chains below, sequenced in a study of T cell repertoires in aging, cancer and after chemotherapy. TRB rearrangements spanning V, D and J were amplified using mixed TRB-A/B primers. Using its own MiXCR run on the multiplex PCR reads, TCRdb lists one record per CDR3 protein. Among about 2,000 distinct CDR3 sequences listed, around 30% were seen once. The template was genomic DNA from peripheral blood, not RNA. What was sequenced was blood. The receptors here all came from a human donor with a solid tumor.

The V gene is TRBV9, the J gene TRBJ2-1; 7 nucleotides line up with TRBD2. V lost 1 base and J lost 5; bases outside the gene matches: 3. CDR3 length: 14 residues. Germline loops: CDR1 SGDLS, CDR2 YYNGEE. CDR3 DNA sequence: TGTGCCAGCAGCGTACTAGCGGCCAACAATGAGCAGTTCTTC. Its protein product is CASSVLAANNEQFF.

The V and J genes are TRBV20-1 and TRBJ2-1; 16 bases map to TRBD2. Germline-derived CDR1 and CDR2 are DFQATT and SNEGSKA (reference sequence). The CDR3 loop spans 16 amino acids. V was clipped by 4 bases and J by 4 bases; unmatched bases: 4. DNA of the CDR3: TGCAGTGCTACCGGGACTAGCGGGGGGGTTTACAATGAGCAGTTCTTC. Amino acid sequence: CSATGTSGGVYNEQFF.

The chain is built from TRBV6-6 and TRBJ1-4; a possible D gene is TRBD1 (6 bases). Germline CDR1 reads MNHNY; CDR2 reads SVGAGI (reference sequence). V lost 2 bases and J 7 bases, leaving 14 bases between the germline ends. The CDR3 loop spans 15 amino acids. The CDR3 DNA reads TGTGCCAGCAGTTACATGGCAGGGGACGGTGAAAAACTGTTTTTT. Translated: CASSYMAGDGEKLFF.

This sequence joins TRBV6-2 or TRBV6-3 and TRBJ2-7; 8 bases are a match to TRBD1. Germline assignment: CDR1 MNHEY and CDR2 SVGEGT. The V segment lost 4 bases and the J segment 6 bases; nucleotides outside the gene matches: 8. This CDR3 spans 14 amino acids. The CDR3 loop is CASSSTGGRSEQYF. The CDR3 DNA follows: TGTGCCAGCAGTTCCACAGGGGGTCGGAGCGAGCAGTACTTC.

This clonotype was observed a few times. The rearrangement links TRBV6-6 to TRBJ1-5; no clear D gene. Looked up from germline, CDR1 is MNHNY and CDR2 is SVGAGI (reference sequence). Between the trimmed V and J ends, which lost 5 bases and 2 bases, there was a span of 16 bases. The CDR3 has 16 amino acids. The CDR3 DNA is TGTGCCAGCAGTGAATCGTCGGGGTTTGGCAATCAGCCCCAGCATTTT. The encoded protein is CASSESSGFGNQPQHF.